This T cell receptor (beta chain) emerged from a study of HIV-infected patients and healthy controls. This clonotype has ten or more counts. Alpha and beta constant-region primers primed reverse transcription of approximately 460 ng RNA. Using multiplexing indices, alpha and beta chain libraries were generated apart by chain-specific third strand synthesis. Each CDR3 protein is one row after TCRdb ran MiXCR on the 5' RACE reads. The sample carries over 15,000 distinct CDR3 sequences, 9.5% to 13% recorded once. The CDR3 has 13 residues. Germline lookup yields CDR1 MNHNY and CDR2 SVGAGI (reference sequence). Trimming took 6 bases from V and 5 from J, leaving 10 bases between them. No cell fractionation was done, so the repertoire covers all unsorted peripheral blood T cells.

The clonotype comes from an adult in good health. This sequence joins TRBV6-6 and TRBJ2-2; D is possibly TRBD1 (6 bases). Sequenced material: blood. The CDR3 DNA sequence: TGTGCCAGCAGGACCCAGGGGACCGGGGAGCTGTTTTTT. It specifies CASRTQGTGELFF.